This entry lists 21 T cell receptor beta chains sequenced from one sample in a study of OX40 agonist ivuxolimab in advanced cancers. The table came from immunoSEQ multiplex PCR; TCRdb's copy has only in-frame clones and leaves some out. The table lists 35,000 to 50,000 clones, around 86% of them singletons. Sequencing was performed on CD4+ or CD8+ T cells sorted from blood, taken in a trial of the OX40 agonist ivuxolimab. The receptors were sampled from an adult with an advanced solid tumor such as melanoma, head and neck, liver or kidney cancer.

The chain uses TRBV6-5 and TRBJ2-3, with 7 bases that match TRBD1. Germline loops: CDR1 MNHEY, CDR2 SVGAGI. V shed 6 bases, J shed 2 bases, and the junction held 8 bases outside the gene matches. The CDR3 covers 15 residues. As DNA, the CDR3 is TGTGCCAGCAGCCGACAGGGTTGGATCACAGATACGCAGTATTTT. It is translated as CASSRQGWITDTQYF.

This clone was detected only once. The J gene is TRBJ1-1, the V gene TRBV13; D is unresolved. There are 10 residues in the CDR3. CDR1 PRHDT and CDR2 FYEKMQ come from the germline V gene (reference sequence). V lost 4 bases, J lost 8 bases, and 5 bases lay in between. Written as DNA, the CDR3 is TGTGCCAGCAGCTCCGGCGAAGCTTTCTTT. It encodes CASSSGEAFF.

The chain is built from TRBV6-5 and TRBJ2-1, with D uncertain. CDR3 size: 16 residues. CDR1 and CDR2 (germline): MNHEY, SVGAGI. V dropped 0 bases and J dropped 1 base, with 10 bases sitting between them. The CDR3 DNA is TGTGCCAGCAGTTACTCCCTAGTGGGGTCCTACAATGAGCAGTTCTTC. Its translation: CASSYSLVGSYNEQFF.

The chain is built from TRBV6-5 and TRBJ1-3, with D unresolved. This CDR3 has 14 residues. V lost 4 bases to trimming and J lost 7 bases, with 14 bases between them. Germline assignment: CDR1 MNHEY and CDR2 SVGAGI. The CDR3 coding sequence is TGTGCCAGCAGTTTCGGGCCGAACGCCAACACCATATATTTT. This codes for CASSFGPNANTIYF.

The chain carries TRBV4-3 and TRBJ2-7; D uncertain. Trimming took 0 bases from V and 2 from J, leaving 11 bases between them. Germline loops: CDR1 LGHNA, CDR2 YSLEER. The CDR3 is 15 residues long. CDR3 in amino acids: CASSQDWPDPYEQYF. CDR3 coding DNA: TGCGCCAGCAGCCAAGACTGGCCCGACCCCTACGAGCAGTACTTC.

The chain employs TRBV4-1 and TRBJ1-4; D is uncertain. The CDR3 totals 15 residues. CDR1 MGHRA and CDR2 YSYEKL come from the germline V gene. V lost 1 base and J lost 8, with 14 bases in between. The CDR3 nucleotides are TGCGCCAGCAGCCAAGGGGTCAGCCTAGGGGAAAAACTGTTTTTT. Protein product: CASSQGVSLGEKLFF.

The CDR3 DNA sequence: TGTGCCAGCAGCTTGCCAGTGGTCGAGCAGTACTTC. Residues: CASSLPVVEQYF. The chain is built from TRBV11-2 and TRBJ2-7, with D unclear. V was trimmed by 3 bases and J by 6 bases, leaving 9 bases between them. The CDR3 contains 12 residues. Germline V gene data show CDR1 as SGHAT and CDR2 as FQNNGV. The full variable domain, in which reference TRBV11-2 and TRBJ2-7 provide the parts outside the CDR3, is EAGVAQSPRYKIIEKRQSVAFWCNPISGHATLYWYQQILGQGPKLLIQFQNNGVVDDSQLPKDRFSAERLKGVDSTLKIQPAKLEDSAVYLCASSLPVVEQYFGPGTRLTVT.

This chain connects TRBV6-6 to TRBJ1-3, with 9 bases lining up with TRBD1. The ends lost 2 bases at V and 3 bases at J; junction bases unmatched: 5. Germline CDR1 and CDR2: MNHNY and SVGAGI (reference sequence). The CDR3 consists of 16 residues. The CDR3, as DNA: TGTGCCAGCAGTTACCCCGACAGGGGGGGTGGAAACACCATATATTTT. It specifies CASSYPDRGGGNTIYF.

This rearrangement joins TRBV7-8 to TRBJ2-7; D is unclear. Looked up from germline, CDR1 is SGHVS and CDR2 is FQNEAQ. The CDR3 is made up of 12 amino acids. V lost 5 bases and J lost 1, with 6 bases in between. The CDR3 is CASSPRSYEQYF. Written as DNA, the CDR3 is TGTGCCAGCAGCCCCCGGTCCTACGAGCAGTACTTC.

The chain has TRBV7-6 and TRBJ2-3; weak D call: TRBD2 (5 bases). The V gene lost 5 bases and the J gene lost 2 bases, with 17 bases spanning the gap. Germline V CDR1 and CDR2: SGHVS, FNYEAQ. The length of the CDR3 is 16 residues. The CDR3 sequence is CASSPALEIATDTQYF. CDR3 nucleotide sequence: TGTGCCAGCAGCCCGGCACTAGAAATAGCCACAGATACGCAGTATTTT. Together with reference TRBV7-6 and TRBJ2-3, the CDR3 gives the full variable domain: GAGVSQSPRYKVTKRGQDVALRCDPISGHVSLYWYRQALGQGPEFLTYFNYEAQQDKSGLPNDRFSAERPEGSISTLTIQRTEQRDSAMYRCASSPALEIATDTQYFGPGTRLTVL.

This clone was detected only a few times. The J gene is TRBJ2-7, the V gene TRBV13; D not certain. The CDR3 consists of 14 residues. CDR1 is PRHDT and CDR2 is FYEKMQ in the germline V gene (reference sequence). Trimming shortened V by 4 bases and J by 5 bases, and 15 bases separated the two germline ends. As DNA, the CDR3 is TGTGCCAGCAGCTCTCCCTCTTTATCAAACGAGCAGTACTTC. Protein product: CASSSPSLSNEQYF.

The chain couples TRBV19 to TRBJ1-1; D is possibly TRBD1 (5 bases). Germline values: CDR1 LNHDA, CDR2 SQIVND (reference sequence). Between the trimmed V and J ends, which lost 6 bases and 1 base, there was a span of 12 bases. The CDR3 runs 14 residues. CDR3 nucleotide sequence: TGTGCCAGTAGCCGGGACGGCCCGAACACTGAAGCTTTCTTT. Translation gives CASSRDGPNTEAFF.

CDR3 loop: CASKGSGAQETQYF. As DNA, the CDR3 is TGTGCCAGTAAGGGTAGCGGGGCCCAAGAGACCCAGTACTTC. The chain couples TRBV19 to TRBJ2-5; 8 nucleotides line up with TRBD2. The trim removed 7 bases at V and 1 base at J, leaving 5 bases unmatched. There are 14 residues in the CDR3. The germline CDR1 and CDR2 sequences are LNHDA and SQIVND (reference sequence).

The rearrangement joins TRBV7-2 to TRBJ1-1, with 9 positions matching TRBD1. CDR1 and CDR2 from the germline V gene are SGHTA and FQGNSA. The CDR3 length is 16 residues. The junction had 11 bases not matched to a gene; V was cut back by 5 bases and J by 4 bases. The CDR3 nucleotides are TGTGCCAGCAGCCCCCTTTGGGACAGGGTAGGCACTGAAGCTTTCTTT. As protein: CASSPLWDRVGTEAFF.

CDR3 DNA: TGTGCCAGCAGCTTGGAGGGGGGGGTCTACGAGCAGTACTTC. It yields the protein CASSLEGGVYEQYF. The chain has TRBV5-4 and TRBJ2-7, with D perhaps matching TRBD2 (7 bases). The CDR3 loop spans 14 amino acids. The germline V gene has CDR1 SGHNT and CDR2 YYREEE (reference sequence). V lost 0 bases, J lost 3 bases, and 10 bases lay in between. The full variable domain, rest sourced from reference TRBV5-4 and TRBJ2-7, is ETGVTQSPTHLIKTRGQQVTLRCSSQSGHNTVSWYQQALGQGPQFIFQYYREEENGRGNFPPRFSGLQFPNYSSELNVNALELDDSALYLCASSLEGGVYEQYFGPGTRLTVT.

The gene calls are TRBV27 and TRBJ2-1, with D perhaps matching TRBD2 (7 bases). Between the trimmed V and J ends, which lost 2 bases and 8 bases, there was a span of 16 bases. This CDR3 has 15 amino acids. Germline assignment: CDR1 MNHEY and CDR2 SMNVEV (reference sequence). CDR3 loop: CASSLSGGAPDEQFF. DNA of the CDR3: TGTGCCAGCAGTTTAAGTGGGGGGGCTCCGGATGAGCAGTTCTTC.

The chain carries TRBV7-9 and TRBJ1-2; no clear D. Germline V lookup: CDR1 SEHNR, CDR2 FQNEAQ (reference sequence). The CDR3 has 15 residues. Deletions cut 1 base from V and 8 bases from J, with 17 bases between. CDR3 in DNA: TGTGCCAGCAGCTTAGGGTCGGAATTCCCCCGGGGCTACACCTTC. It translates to CASSLGSEFPRGYTF.

CDR3 nucleotide sequence: TGTGCCAGCAGTTCCCAGACTAGCGGAACCACAGATACGCAGTATTTT. It specifies CASSSQTSGTTDTQYF. V is TRBV7-3 and J is TRBJ2-3; 9 nucleotides match TRBD2. Looked up from germline, CDR1 is SGHTA and CDR2 is FQGTGA. CDR3 length: 16 residues. With V trimmed by 6 bases and J by 2 bases, 9 bases remained unmatched.

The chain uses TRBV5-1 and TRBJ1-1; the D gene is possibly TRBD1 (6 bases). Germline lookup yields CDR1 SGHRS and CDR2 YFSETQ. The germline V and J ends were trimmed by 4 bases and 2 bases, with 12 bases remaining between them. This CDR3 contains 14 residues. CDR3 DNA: TGCGCCAGCAGCAGGACAGCGGATAACACTGAAGCTTTCTTT. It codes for CASSRTADNTEAFF.

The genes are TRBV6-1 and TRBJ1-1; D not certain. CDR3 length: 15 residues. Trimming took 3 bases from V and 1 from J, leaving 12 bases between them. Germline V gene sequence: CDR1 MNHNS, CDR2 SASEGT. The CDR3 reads CASSDFADPNTEAFF. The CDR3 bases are TGTGCCAGCAGTGACTTCGCGGACCCGAACACTGAAGCTTTCTTT.

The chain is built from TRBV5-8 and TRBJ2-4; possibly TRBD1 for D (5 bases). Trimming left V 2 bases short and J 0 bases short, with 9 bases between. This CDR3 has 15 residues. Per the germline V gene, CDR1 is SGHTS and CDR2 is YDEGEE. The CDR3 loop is CASSLSQAAKNIQYF. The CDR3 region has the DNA TGTGCCAGCAGCTTATCACAGGCAGCCAAAAACATTCAGTACTTC.